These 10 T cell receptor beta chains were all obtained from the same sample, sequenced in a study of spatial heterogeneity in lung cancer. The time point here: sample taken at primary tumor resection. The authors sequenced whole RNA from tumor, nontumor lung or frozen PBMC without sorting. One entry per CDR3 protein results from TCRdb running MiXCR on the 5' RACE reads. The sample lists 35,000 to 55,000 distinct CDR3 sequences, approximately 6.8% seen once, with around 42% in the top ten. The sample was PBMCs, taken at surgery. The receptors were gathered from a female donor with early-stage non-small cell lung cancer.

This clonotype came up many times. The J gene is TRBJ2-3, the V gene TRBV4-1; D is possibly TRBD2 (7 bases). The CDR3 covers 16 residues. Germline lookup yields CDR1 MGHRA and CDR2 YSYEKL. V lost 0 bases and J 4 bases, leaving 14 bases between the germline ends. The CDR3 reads CASSQDPGGGADTQYF. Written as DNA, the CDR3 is TGCGCCAGCAGCCAAGATCCGGGGGGCGGTGCAGATACGCAGTATTTT.

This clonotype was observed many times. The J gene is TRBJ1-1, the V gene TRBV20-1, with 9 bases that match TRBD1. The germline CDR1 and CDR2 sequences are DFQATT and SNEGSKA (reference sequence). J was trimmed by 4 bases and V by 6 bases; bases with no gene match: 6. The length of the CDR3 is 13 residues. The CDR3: CSAPMTGGTEAFF. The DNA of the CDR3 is TGCAGTGCACCTATGACAGGGGGCACTGAAGCTTTCTTT.

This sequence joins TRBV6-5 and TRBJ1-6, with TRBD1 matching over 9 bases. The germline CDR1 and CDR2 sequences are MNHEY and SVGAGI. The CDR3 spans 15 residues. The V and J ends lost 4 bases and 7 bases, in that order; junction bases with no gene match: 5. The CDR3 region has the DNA TGTGCCAGCAGTTGGACAGGGGCGGGAAATTCACCCCTCCACTTT. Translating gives CASSWTGAGNSPLHF.

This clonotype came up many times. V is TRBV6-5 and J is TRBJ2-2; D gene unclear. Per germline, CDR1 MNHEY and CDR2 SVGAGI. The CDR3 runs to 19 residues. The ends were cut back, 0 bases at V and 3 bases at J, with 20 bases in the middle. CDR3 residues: CASSYSQYRLAVYTGELFF. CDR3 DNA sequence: TGTGCCAGCAGTTACTCCCAGTATAGATTGGCAGTTTACACCGGGGAGCTGTTTTTT.

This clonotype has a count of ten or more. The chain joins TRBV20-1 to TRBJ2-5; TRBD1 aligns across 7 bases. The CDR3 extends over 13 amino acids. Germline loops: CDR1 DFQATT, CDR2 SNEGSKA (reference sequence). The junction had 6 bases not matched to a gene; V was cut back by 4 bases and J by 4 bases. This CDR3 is CSAKGTVGETQYF. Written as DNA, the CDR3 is TGCAGTGCTAAGGGGACAGTCGGAGAGACCCAGTACTTC.

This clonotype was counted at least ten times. The CDR3 is CASSASGDHYGYTF. CDR3 in DNA: TGCGCCAGCAGCGCATCCGGGGATCACTATGGCTACACCTTC. The genes are TRBV5-1 and TRBJ1-2, with D uncertain. The CDR3 is 14 amino acids. Trimming took off 4 bases at V and 3 bases at J, with 13 bases between the two ends. The germline gives CDR1 SGHRS, CDR2 YFSETQ.

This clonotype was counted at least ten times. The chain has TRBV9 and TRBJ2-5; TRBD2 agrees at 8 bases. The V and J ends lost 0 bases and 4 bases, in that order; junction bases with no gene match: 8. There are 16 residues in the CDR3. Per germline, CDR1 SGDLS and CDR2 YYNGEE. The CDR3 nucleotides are TGTGCCAGCAGCGTAGGGGGCTACGCGGGGGGAGAGACCCAGTACTTC. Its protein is CASSVGGYAGGETQYF.

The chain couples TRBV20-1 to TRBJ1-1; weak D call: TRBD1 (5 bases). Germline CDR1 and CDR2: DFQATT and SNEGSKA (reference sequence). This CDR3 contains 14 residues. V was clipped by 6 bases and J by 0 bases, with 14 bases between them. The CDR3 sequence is CSAMRGNLNTEAFF. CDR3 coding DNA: TGCAGTGCCATGCGGGGGAATCTGAACACTGAAGCTTTCTTT.

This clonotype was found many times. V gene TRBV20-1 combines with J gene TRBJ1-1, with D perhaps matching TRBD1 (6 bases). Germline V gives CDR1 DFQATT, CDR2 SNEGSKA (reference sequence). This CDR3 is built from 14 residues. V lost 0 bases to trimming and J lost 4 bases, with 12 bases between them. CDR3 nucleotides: TGCAGTGCTAGAGAGGGGGGGGCCCCCACTGAAGCTTTCTTT. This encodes CSAREGGAPTEAFF.

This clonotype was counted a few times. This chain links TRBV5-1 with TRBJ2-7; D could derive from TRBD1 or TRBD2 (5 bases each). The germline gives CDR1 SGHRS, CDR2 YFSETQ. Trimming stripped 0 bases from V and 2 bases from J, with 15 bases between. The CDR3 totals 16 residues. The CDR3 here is CASSLGKGRGAYEQYF. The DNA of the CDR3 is TGCGCCAGCAGCTTGGGTAAGGGGAGAGGGGCCTACGAGCAGTACTTC. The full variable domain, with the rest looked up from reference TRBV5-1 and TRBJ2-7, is KAGVTQTPRYLIKTRGQQVTLSCSPISGHRSVSWYQQTPGQGLQFLFEYFSETQRNKGNFPGRFSGRQFSNSRSEMNVSTLELGDSALYLCASSLGKGRGAYEQYFGPGTRLTVT.